Sequencing of this T cell receptor (beta chain) was carried out in a study of regulatory T cells in long-lasting Graves disease. Study in general: For under 3 months, newly diagnosed Graves' patients had been taking antithyroid drugs.

In its sample, this clonotype was seen many times. There are 13 residues in the CDR3. Trimming cost V 7 bases and J 5 bases, with 14 bases left between them. Germline values: CDR1 SGHAT, CDR2 FQNNGV. The time point here: newly diagnosed GD, antithyroid drugs for less than 3 months. Scientists built the TCR library using RNA that was extracted from PBMCs. To make TCR beta libraries, researchers used iRepertoire HTBI primers and Arm-PCR of CDR3 regions. TCRdb independently ran MiXCR on the multiplex PCR reads; one entry per CDR3 protein. The sample records approximately 390,000 distinct CDR3 sequences, about 16% being singletons. Another study also made use of these data, one on T cells in Graves' hyperthyroidism and ophthalmopathy.

The input for sequencing was peripheral blood mononuclear cells (PBMCs), taken at new diagnosis, from a patient treated with antithyroid drugs. This TCR was sampled from a woman between 18 and 29 years old with Graves disease. The chain is built from TRBV11-2 and TRBJ2-5; no reliable D call. Written as DNA, the CDR3 is TGTGCCAGCAACCGTTTTGGGTGGGAGACCCAGTACTTC. It encodes CASNRFGWETQYF.